This TCR beta chain was recorded in a study of blood T cell repertoires in COVID-19 (dated by TCRdb to 2019 to 2021). In the study overall: Samples covering the acute and convalescent phases of COVID-19 were provided by collaborators in the United States, Italy and Spain. HLA class I and class II types, where available, came from metadata supplied by the sample provider rather than from assay-based typing. The dataset comprised deeply sampled blood TCRbeta repertoires from subjects exposed to, actively infected with, or recovered from COVID-19. The prospective study material was composed of cDNA or gDNA derived from T cells, B-cell-depleted T cells, or PBMCs. Samples were obtained from the ongoing ImmuneRACE study (first 160 participants) and from about 1,300 subjects provided by 6 global collaborators. A de-identified subject ID, COVID-19 status, age in years and sex were almost always included in the sample metadata. The repertoires were made available in a free public database intended to serve as a resource for research on the immune response to SARS-CoV-2. Paper-wide results and their limitations: The quantity of clinical and demographic metadata differed by source and by participant and was supplied without curation.

TCRbeta CDR3 regions were amplified from genomic DNA by means of the immunoSEQ Assay, a bias-controlled multiplex PCR. Regarding the original processing steps: Within the assay, amplification of reference gene primers was used to estimate how many nucleated cells each sample contained. Sequence reads were collapsed and filtered to measure the absolute abundance of every unique TCRbeta CDR3 rearrangement. For each sample, productive Simpson clonality was calculated as the square root of Simpson's diversity index across productive rearrangements. As stored in TCRdb, this immuneACCESS dataset retains in-frame rearrangements with V and J assigned. A fraction of the clones does not appear; measured against another copy, unresolved V genes explain less than half of the discrepancy, and the remainder lacks a known reason. The V and J calls and clone size come from that table; D and trimming were worked out from the DNA. Present in this sample are about 110,000 clones, about three quarters of which were seen just once. Roughly 6.2% of the sample rests with the top ten.

In regard to this clone: Its target antigen remains unknown. Base quality data are lacking; no much larger clone is found one base away.

Collaborating institutions collected whole blood in K2EDTA tubes following their own protocols. For TCRbeta analysis, collaborators shipped samples as frozen whole blood, isolated PBMCs, or DNA extracted from either of those sample types. The V and J ends are trimmed by 5 bases and 0 bases, leaving 12 bases between them. According to the germline V gene, CDR1 reads SQVTM and CDR2 reads ANQGSEA. Including cysteine and phenylalanine, the CDR3 has 14 amino acids. Only CDR3 DNA is held: 42 bases, read in frame from base 1. The sample was peripheral blood. The clonotype was recovered from an elderly man with acute or convalescent COVID-19. The chain was built from TRBV29-1 and TRBJ2-3, with no confidently assigned D gene. The CDR3 amino acid sequence is: CSVFTWASTDTQYF. The bases read TGCAGCGTTTTCACCTGGGCAAGCACAGATACGCAGTATTTT.